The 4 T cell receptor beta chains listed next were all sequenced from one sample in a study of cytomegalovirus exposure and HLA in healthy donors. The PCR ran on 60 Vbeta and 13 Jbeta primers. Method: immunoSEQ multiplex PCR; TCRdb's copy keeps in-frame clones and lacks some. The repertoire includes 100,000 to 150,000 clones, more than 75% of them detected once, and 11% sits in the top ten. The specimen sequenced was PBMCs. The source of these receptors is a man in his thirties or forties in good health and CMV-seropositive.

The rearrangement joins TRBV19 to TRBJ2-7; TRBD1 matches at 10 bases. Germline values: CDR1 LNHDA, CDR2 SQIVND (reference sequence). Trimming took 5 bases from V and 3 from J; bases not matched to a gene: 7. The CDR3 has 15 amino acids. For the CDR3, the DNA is TGTGCCAGTAGTCCCGGGACAGGGGCTGGCTACGAGCAGTACTTC. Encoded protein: CASSPGTGAGYEQYF.

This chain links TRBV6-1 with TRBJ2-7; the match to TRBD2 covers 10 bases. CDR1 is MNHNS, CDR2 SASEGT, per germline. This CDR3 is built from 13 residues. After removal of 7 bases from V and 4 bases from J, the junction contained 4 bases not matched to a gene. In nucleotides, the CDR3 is TGTGCCAGCAACCCGGGACTAGCGTACGAGCAGTACTTC. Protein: CASNPGLAYEQYF.

CDR3 coding DNA: TGTGCCAGCAGCTTAGAAAGCGGCTCCTACGAGCAGTACTTC. It is translated as CASSLESGSYEQYF. V is TRBV7-2 and J is TRBJ2-7, with a weak D call TRBD2 (5 bases). Germline CDR1 is SGHTA and CDR2 is FQGNSA. V lost 1 base and J lost 0, with 7 bases in between. This CDR3 has 14 amino acids.

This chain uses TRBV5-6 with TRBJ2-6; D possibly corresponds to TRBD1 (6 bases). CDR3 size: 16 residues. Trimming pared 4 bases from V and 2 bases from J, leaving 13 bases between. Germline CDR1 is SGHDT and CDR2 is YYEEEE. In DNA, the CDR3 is TGTGCCAGCAGCCCACGGTGGACAGCTGGGGCCAACGTCCTGACTTTC. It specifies CASSPRWTAGANVLTF.